Below are 19 T cell receptor beta chains sequenced from a single sample in a study of T cell repertoires in cytomegalovirus infection. TCRdb analysed the reads with MiXCR anew, one entry per CDR3 protein. The sample carries more than 150,000 distinct CDR3 sequences, 15% to 20% recorded once. The sample taken for sequencing was CD8+ T cells from PBMCs. Receptors were obtained from a human donor in good health (CMV status not recorded). Some clones in this sample may be carry-over from other donors' samples.

The chain links TRBV7-8 to TRBJ2-7, with D perhaps being TRBD1 or TRBD2 (5 bases each). Trimming took 1 base from V and 5 from J, leaving 12 bases between them. This CDR3 has 14 residues. Looked up from germline, CDR1 is SGHVS and CDR2 is FQNEAQ. This CDR3 is CASSLVLGTDEQYF. The DNA of the CDR3 is TGTGCCAGCAGCTTAGTTCTGGGGACGGACGAGCAGTACTTC.

This clonotype appeared a few times. The CDR3 DNA reads TGTGCCAGCAGCACAGCCCCCAGCGGGAGGGCCCTCACGGCGGATGAGCAGTTCTTC. It codes for CASSTAPSGRALTADEQFF. The chain carries TRBV7-2 and TRBJ2-1; TRBD2 matches at 10 bases. Trimming cost V 5 bases and J 8 bases; bases outside gene matches: 21. Germline V CDR1 and CDR2: SGHTA, FQGNSA. CDR3 length: 19 amino acids.

J is TRBJ2-1 and V is TRBV29-1; 10 positions match TRBD2. In germline, CDR1 is SQVTM, CDR2 ANQGSEA. The CDR3 consists of 13 residues. The ends lost 6 bases at V and 5 bases at J; junction bases unmatched: 4. Here the CDR3 DNA reads TGCAGCGTAAGGACTAGCGGCGACAATGAGCAGTTCTTC. Its protein is CSVRTSGDNEQFF.

The chain combines TRBV6-1 with TRBJ2-7; tentatively, D is TRBD1 or TRBD2 (6 bases each). CDR3 length: 15 residues. Germline loops: CDR1 MNHNS, CDR2 SASEGT. Trimming took 6 bases from V and 1 from J, leaving 16 bases between them. The CDR3 DNA is TGTGCCAGCAGCGCACACGGGGGCGCATCCTACGAGCAGTACTTC. It specifies CASSAHGGASYEQYF.

The chain is built from TRBV20-1 and TRBJ2-1, with 9 bases fitting TRBD2. CDR1 and CDR2 from the germline V gene are DFQATT and SNEGSKA (reference sequence). The CDR3 totals 16 residues. Unmatched junction bases numbered 11, after V lost 8 bases and J lost 0 bases. The CDR3 sequence is CSCGRGRVRSYNEQFF. Here the CDR3 DNA reads TGCAGTTGCGGGAGGGGGAGGGTACGCTCCTACAATGAGCAGTTCTTC.

The chain joins TRBV29-1 to TRBJ1-1; no reliable D call. Germline-derived CDR1 and CDR2 are SQVTM and ANQGSEA. V was pared by 2 bases and J by 1 base, with 14 bases between. The CDR3 spans 15 residues. The CDR3 DNA sequence: TGCAGCGTTGAACTACAGTCTGTGGGGAACACTGAAGCTTTCTTT. Protein sequence: CSVELQSVGNTEAFF.

This clonotype occurred once. The junction departs from germline at one end; a sequencing error may be responsible. The rearrangement links TRBV6-5 to TRBJ2-1; D gene uncertain. Germline CDR1 reads MNHEY; CDR2 reads SVGAGI. The CDR3 consists of 14 residues. The CDR3 spells CASSYLNSYNGQFF. Written as DNA, the CDR3 is TGTGCCAGCAGTTACTTGAATAGTTACAATGGGCAGTTCTTC.

In DNA form, the CDR3 reads TGCAGTGCACCCGGGATCCCCAACACTGAAGCTTTCTTT. Its protein product is CSAPGIPNTEAFF. The chain recombines TRBV20-1 with TRBJ1-1; D not certain. Trimming cost V 6 bases and J 2 bases, with 13 bases left between them. Per germline, CDR1 DFQATT and CDR2 SNEGSKA (reference sequence). The CDR3 length is 13 residues.

The chain recombines TRBV7-6 with TRBJ1-2; D is uncertain. This CDR3 is built from 13 residues. The germline gives CDR1 SGHVS, CDR2 FNYEAQ. The V gene lost 1 base and the J gene lost 6 bases, with 9 bases spanning the gap. CDR3 protein: CASSLGTSNGYTF. The CDR3 DNA is TGTGCCAGCAGCTTAGGGACGAGCAATGGCTACACCTTC.

V gene TRBV5-6 combines with J gene TRBJ2-5; D uncertain. V lost 4 bases to trimming and J lost 5 bases, with 15 bases between them. This CDR3 is 14 amino acids long. Germline values: CDR1 SGHDT, CDR2 YYEEEE. In nucleotides, the CDR3 is TGTGCCAGCAGCGCCGGACCCCTCGACGAGACCCAGTACTTC. Amino acid sequence: CASSAGPLDETQYF.

The chain links TRBV7-2 to TRBJ2-7, with D possibly being TRBD1 (7 bases). Trimming took off 4 bases at V and 2 bases at J, with 15 bases between the two ends. The CDR3 length is 15 residues. The germline V gene has CDR1 SGHTA and CDR2 FQGNSA. CDR3 in amino acids: CASSWRDSITYEQYF. In DNA, the CDR3 is TGTGCCAGCAGCTGGCGGGACAGCATAACCTACGAGCAGTACTTC.

With respect to this clonotype: It may be a read error: a sequence one base away is much more abundant. This sequence joins TRBV7-8 and TRBJ2-1; D gene ambiguous. Germline CDR1 and CDR2: SGHVS and FQNEAQ. Deletions cut 4 bases from V and 4 bases from J, with 8 bases between. This CDR3 has 13 amino acids. The CDR3 protein is CASSSVPYNEQFF. DNA for the CDR3: TGTGCCAGCAGCTCCGTGCCTTACAATGAGCAGTTCTTC.

This clonotype showed up just a few times. V and J are TRBV28 and TRBJ2-7; D is perhaps TRBD1 (5 bases). Germline assignment: CDR1 MDHEN and CDR2 SYDVKM. This CDR3 spans 14 amino acids. The V end lost 5 bases, the J end lost 4 bases, and 15 bases lay between the germline ends. The CDR3 coding sequence is TGTGCCAGCAGTCCAGGGTACGGGCCATACGAGCAGTACTTC. It specifies CASSPGYGPYEQYF.

This clonotype was observed a handful of times. The genes are TRBV6-5 and TRBJ2-1; D remains ambiguous. The CDR3 runs to 14 residues. V was clipped by 6 bases and J by 0 bases, with 9 bases between them. In germline, CDR1 is MNHEY, CDR2 SVGAGI. CDR3: CASRTRSSYNEQFF. The CDR3 region has the DNA TGTGCCAGCAGAACCAGGAGCTCCTACAATGAGCAGTTCTTC.

The CDR3 nucleotides are TGCGCCAGCAGCCAAGGACTAGCGGGAGGGATAATATACTACAATGAGCAGTTCTTC. Its translation: CASSQGLAGGIIYYNEQFF. The rearrangement uses TRBV4-1 and TRBJ2-1; 14 nucleotides agree with TRBD2. The CDR3 spans 19 residues. With 1 base clipped from V and 3 bases from J, the junction kept 8 bases outside the gene matches. Germline CDR1 is MGHRA and CDR2 is YSYEKL.

The chain carries TRBV11-2 and TRBJ2-3; D is undetermined. V was trimmed by 5 bases and J by 6 bases, leaving 12 bases between them. The CDR3 runs 13 residues. The germline gives CDR1 SGHAT, CDR2 FQNNGV. The CDR3 protein is CASSPHPGDTQYF. The DNA for the CDR3 is TGTGCCAGCAGCCCCCACCCCGGCGATACGCAGTATTTT.

This clonotype was observed a few times. The V call is TRBV7-9, the J call TRBJ2-1, with 7 bases lining up with TRBD2. Germline-derived CDR1 and CDR2 are SEHNR and FQNEAQ (reference sequence). The CDR3 consists of 16 residues. V shed 5 bases, J shed 9 bases, and the junction held 16 bases outside the gene matches. CDR3 residues: CASSHSLRLAESEQFF. The CDR3 DNA reads TGTGCCAGCAGCCACAGCCTTAGACTAGCCGAGAGTGAGCAGTTCTTC. The entire variable domain, with the rest obtained from reference TRBV7-9 and TRBJ2-1, is as follows: DTGVSQNPRHKITKRGQNVTFRCDPISEHNRLYWYRQTLGQGPEFLTYFQNEAQLEKSRLLSDRFSAERPKGSFSTLEIQRTEQGDSAMYLCASSHSLRLAESEQFFGPGTRLTVL.

This clonotype was found a few times. The genes are TRBV7-3 and TRBJ2-3, with TRBD2 as a possible D gene (5 bases). There are 15 residues in the CDR3. CDR1 and CDR2 from the germline V gene are SGHTA and FQGTGA. V was trimmed by 1 base and J by 0 bases, leaving 8 bases between them. The CDR3 reads CASSLNGGSTDTQYF. DNA of the CDR3: TGTGCCAGCAGCTTAAATGGAGGCAGCACAGATACGCAGTATTTT.

V gene TRBV7-2 combines with J gene TRBJ2-5; 7 positions agree with TRBD2. J was trimmed by 5 bases and V by 0 bases; bases with no gene match: 0. The CDR3 is 13 residues long. CDR1 is SGHTA and CDR2 is FQGNSA in the germline V gene. The DNA of the CDR3 is TGTGCCAGCAGCTTAGCGGGAGGGGAGACCCAGTACTTC. Protein sequence: CASSLAGGETQYF.